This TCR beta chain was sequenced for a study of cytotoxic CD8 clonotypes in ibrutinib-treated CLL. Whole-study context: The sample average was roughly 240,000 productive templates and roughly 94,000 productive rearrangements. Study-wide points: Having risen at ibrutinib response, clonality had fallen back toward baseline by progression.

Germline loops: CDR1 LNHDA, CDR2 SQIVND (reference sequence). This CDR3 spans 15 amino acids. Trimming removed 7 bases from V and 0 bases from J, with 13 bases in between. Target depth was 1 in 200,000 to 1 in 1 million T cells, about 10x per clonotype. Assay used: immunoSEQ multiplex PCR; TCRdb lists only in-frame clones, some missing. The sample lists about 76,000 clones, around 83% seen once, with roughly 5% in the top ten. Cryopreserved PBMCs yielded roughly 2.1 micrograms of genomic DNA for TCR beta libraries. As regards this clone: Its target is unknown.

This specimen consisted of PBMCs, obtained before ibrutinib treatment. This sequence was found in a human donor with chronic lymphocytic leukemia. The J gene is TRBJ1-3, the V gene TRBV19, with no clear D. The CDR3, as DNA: TGTGCCAGTATACCTTCGGACGGCTCTGGAAACACCATATATTTT. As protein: CASIPSDGSGNTIYF. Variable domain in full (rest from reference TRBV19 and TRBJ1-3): DGGITQSPKYLFRKEGQNVTLSCEQNLNHDAMYWYRQDPGQGLRLIYYSQIVNDFQKGDIAEGYSVSREKKESFPLTVTSAQKNPTAFYLCASIPSDGSGNTIYFGEGSWLTVV.